Sequencing of this T cell receptor (beta chain) was carried out in a study of blood T cells in healthy people across ages. Whole-study context: About one barcoded beta molecule was captured per two T cells (by template switching).

Concerning this clonotype: Its antigen is still unknown.

A sample-barcoded 5' primer and a J-beta primer mix were used in a second PCR of roughly 7 to 12 cycles. TCRdb re-called the 5' RACE reads through MiXCR, storing one row per CDR3 protein. The table includes about 720,000 distinct CDR3 sequences, approximately 21% detected once. Overall study findings and caveats: No conclusive comparison of naive versus antigen-experienced cells was possible with unsorted PBMCs. With naive T cell percentage, TCR beta diversity showed a strong correlation.

In germline, CDR1 is DFQATT, CDR2 SNEGSKA (reference sequence). This CDR3 has 16 residues. V dropped 5 bases and J dropped 6; count of bases not matched to a gene: 13. The sample consisted of blood. This chain links TRBV20-1 with TRBJ2-7; the match to TRBD2 covers 13 bases. The receptor was derived from a man in his sixties or seventies in good health. The DNA of the CDR3 is TGCAGTGCTGCCGGGACTAGCGGGGTAATGAGGGGCGAGCAGTACTTC. As protein: CSAAGTSGVMRGEQYF.